The rows below give T cell receptor beta chains drawn from one sample of a study of early T cells in non-severe SARS-CoV-2 infection. TCRdb independently ran MiXCR on the 5' RACE reads; one entry per CDR3 protein. The data contain about 77,000 distinct CDR3 sequences, roughly 9.4% of them singletons. Sequencing input: whole blood. All receptors derive from an adult who was a healthcare worker with PCR-confirmed SARS-CoV-2 infection or an uninfected control (not recorded which). The CDR3 runs from the conserved cysteine through the conserved F or W. A D gene is named only where the DNA matches it firmly. Only part of the rows carry a size: once, few, many, or a class if the clone is expanded.

J gene: TRBJ2-5; clone size: .; V gene: TRBV20-1; D gene: .; CDR3 DNA: TGCAGTGCTCTCTTACGGCCTGCGCAAGAGACCCAGTACTTC; CDR3 protein: CSALLRPAQETQYF
J gene: TRBJ2-3; clone size: few; V gene: TRBV3-1; D gene: .; CDR3 DNA: TGTGCCAGCAGCCAAGATCTTATCCCCACAGATACGCAGTATTTT; CDR3 protein: CASSQDLIPTDTQYF
J gene: TRBJ2-2; clone size: few; V gene: TRBV28; D gene: TRBD2; CDR3 DNA: TGTGCCAGCAGTTTATCGGGACTAGCGGTCGGGGAGCTGTTTTTT; CDR3 protein: CASSLSGLAVGELFF
J gene: TRBJ2-1; clone size: many; V gene: TRBV24-1; D gene: .; CDR3 DNA: TGTGCCACCAGTGACCCCGGACAGGGCGGCGGGAGCTCCTACAATGAGCAGTTCTTC; CDR3 protein: CATSDPGQGGGSSYNEQFF
J gene: TRBJ2-7; clone size: few; V gene: TRBV27; D gene: TRBD2; CDR3 DNA: TGTGCCAGCACTTGGACTAGCGGTACCTTCGAGCAGTACTTC; CDR3 protein: CASTWTSGTFEQYF
J gene: TRBJ2-7; clone size: many; V gene: TRBV7-8; D gene: TRBD2; CDR3 DNA: TGTGCCAGCAGCCCAAAGTCGCTAGCGGCCTACGAGCAGTACTTC; CDR3 protein: CASSPKSLAAYEQYF
J gene: TRBJ2-2; clone size: .; V gene: TRBV27; D gene: .; CDR3 DNA: TGTGCCAGCAGTTTCGGCAACACCGGGGAGCTGTTTTTT; CDR3 protein: CASSFGNTGELFF
J gene: TRBJ2-7; clone size: few; V gene: TRBV6-1; D gene: .; CDR3 DNA: TGTGCCAGCAGGGACACACCACCAGAGCAGTACTTC; CDR3 protein: CASRDTPPEQYF
J gene: TRBJ2-7; clone size: many; V gene: TRBV19; D gene: .; CDR3 DNA: TGTGCCAGTAGTCCGCGCGGGTCGTCCGAGCAGTACTTC; CDR3 protein: CASSPRGSSEQYF
J gene: TRBJ2-2; clone size: many; V gene: TRBV28; D gene: .; CDR3 DNA: TGTGCCAGCAGTTCGAAAGGGGTAACCGGGGAGCTGTTTTTT; CDR3 protein: CASSSKGVTGELFF
J gene: TRBJ2-7; clone size: .; V gene: TRBV20-1; D gene: TRBD2; CDR3 DNA: TGCAGTGCTAGGAGCGGGAACTCCTACGAGCAGTACTTC; CDR3 protein: CSARSGNSYEQYF
J gene: TRBJ2-6; clone size: many; V gene: TRBV7-9; D gene: TRBD1; CDR3 DNA: TGTGCCAGCAGCCGGAACCTCCGGGACAGGTACTCTGGGGCCAACGTCCTGACTTTC; CDR3 protein: CASSRNLRDRYSGANVLTF
J gene: TRBJ2-7; clone size: many; V gene: TRBV11-2; D gene: .; CDR3 DNA: TGTGCCAGCAGCTTACTTACTCATGTCTACGAGCAGTACTTC; CDR3 protein: CASSLLTHVYEQYF
J gene: TRBJ2-2; clone size: .; V gene: TRBV27; D gene: .; CDR3 DNA: TGTGCCAGCAGTTTAAACTTTGCCGGGGAGCTGTTTTTT; CDR3 protein: CASSLNFAGELFF
J gene: TRBJ1-4; clone size: many; V gene: TRBV7-9; D gene: .; CDR3 DNA: TGTGCCAGCAGCGCACGTGAAAAACTGTTTTTT; CDR3 protein: CASSAREKLFF
J gene: TRBJ2-7; clone size: .; V gene: TRBV6-6; D gene: .; CDR3 DNA: TGTGCCAGCCGGGGAGCAGCCGAGCAGTACTTC; CDR3 protein: CASRGAAEQYF
J gene: TRBJ2-6; clone size: many; V gene: TRBV19; D gene: .; CDR3 DNA: TGTGCCAGTAGTTCTAGACAAACTTGGGCCTCTGGGGCCAACGTCCTGACTTTC; CDR3 protein: CASSSRQTWASGANVLTF
J gene: TRBJ2-2; clone size: few; V gene: TRBV24-1; D gene: TRBD2; CDR3 DNA: TGTGCCACCAGTGATCCAAGGACTAGGGGAGAGCTGTTTTTT; CDR3 protein: CATSDPRTRGELFF
J gene: TRBJ1-4; clone size: few; V gene: TRBV6-1; D gene: .; CDR3 DNA: TGTGCCAGCAGGAGGACAGCCGGTGGGGAAAAACTGTTTTTT; CDR3 protein: CASRRTAGGEKLFF
J gene: TRBJ1-5; clone size: many; V gene: TRBV28; D gene: TRBD1; CDR3 DNA: TGTGCCAGCAGTACCGGGACAGGGATGGGCAATCAGCCCCAGCATTTT; CDR3 protein: CASSTGTGMGNQPQHF
J gene: TRBJ2-5; clone size: .; V gene: TRBV12-3/TRBV12-4; D gene: TRBD1; CDR3 DNA: TGTGCCAGCAGTGCCAAGACAGGGGACCAAGAGACCCAGTACTTC; CDR3 protein: CASSAKTGDQETQYF
J gene: TRBJ2-3; clone size: .; V gene: TRBV2; D gene: TRBD2; CDR3 DNA: TGTGCCAGCGCACTAGCGGGAGGAGATGATACGCAGTATTTT; CDR3 protein: CASALAGGDDTQYF
J gene: TRBJ2-3; clone size: few; V gene: TRBV29-1; D gene: .; CDR3 DNA: TGCAGCCCACCCGGCCGCGCAGATACGCAGTATTTT; CDR3 protein: CSPPGRADTQYF
J gene: TRBJ2-2; clone size: many; V gene: TRBV7-3; D gene: .; CDR3 DNA: TGTGCCAGCAGCTCCCTGACTCCCGGGGAGCTGTTTTTT; CDR3 protein: CASSSLTPGELFF
J gene: TRBJ2-5; clone size: many; V gene: TRBV4-1; D gene: .; CDR3 DNA: TGCGCCAGCAGCCATGGACGTACGGGAAGAGAGACCCAGTACTTC; CDR3 protein: CASSHGRTGRETQYF
J gene: TRBJ2-5; clone size: .; V gene: TRBV7-2; D gene: .; CDR3 DNA: TGTGCCAGCAGCTTAGTCTTAGAGACCCAGTACTTC; CDR3 protein: CASSLVLETQYF
J gene: TRBJ2-7; clone size: .; V gene: TRBV5-1; D gene: TRBD2; CDR3 DNA: TGCGCCAGCAGCTCAGCGGCGACTAGCGTCTTCTCCTACGAGCAGTACTTC; CDR3 protein: CASSSAATSVFSYEQYF
J gene: TRBJ2-3; clone size: few; V gene: TRBV5-1; D gene: TRBD2; CDR3 DNA: TGCGCCAGCAGCTCTAGCGGGAGGATGGGAGATACGCAGTATTTT; CDR3 protein: CASSSSGRMGDTQYF
J gene: TRBJ2-7; clone size: many; V gene: TRBV12-3/TRBV12-4; D gene: TRBD1; CDR3 DNA: TGTGCCAGCAGTTCGTACAGGGGAATGATGAGGTACTTC; CDR3 protein: CASSSYRGMMRYF
J gene: TRBJ2-1; clone size: many; V gene: TRBV5-1; D gene: .; CDR3 DNA: TGCGCCAGCAGCTTGACTAGGGCAAACAATGAGCAGTTCTTC; CDR3 protein: CASSLTRANNEQFF
J gene: TRBJ2-7; clone size: many; V gene: TRBV5-1; D gene: TRBD2; CDR3 DNA: TGCGCCAGCAGAACAAGCGGGGGGCTGGACGAGCAGTACTTC; CDR3 protein: CASRTSGGLDEQYF
J gene: TRBJ1-2; clone size: .; V gene: TRBV7-9; D gene: TRBD1; CDR3 DNA: TGTGCCAGCATCAGGGACAGACCCTATGGCTACACCTTC; CDR3 protein: CASIRDRPYGYTF
J gene: TRBJ2-3; clone size: many; V gene: TRBV6-5; D gene: TRBD2; CDR3 DNA: TGTGCCAGCAGCCGCGATAGCGGGAGCGGGACAGATACGCAGTATTTT; CDR3 protein: CASSRDSGSGTDTQYF
J gene: TRBJ2-1; clone size: many; V gene: TRBV24-1; D gene: TRBD2; CDR3 DNA: TGTGCCACCAGTGATTCCCACGCCGGGACTAGCGGGAGGTGGCAGTTCTTC; CDR3 protein: CATSDSHAGTSGRWQFF
J gene: TRBJ1-6; clone size: many; V gene: TRBV28; D gene: .; CDR3 DNA: TGTGCCAGCAGTTTATCTTCCAGGTCCTGGCTTAATTCACCCCTCCACTTT; CDR3 protein: CASSLSSRSWLNSPLHF
J gene: TRBJ1-6; clone size: many; V gene: TRBV20-1; D gene: .; CDR3 DNA: TGCAGTGCTAGGAAGCGGGGGGAAGGCTATAATTCACCCCTCCACTTT; CDR3 protein: CSARKRGEGYNSPLHF
J gene: TRBJ2-3; clone size: .; V gene: TRBV10-3; D gene: TRBD2; CDR3 DNA: TGTGCCATCAGTGAGTCTACTAGCGGGACAGATACGCAGTATTTT; CDR3 protein: CAISESTSGTDTQYF
J gene: TRBJ2-7; clone size: .; V gene: TRBV2; D gene: TRBD2; CDR3 DNA: TGTGCCAGCAGTGAGGGACTAGCGGGACCACCCCTCATGCGGCAGTACTTC; CDR3 protein: CASSEGLAGPPLMRQYF
J gene: TRBJ2-6; clone size: .; V gene: TRBV7-3; D gene: .; CDR3 DNA: TGTGCCAGCAGTCGGAATACCTTGTTGGGGGCCAACGTCCTGACTTTC; CDR3 protein: CASSRNTLLGANVLTF
J gene: TRBJ1-1; clone size: many; V gene: TRBV5-1; D gene: TRBD1; CDR3 DNA: TGCGCCAGCAGCACCGGACAGGGTGGACCTGAAGCTTTCTTT; CDR3 protein: CASSTGQGGPEAFF
J gene: TRBJ1-1; clone size: .; V gene: TRBV28; D gene: TRBD1; CDR3 DNA: TGTGCCAGCAGTTTAATCCGGCAGGGGGCTGAAGCTTTCTTT; CDR3 protein: CASSLIRQGAEAFF
J gene: TRBJ2-3; clone size: many; V gene: TRBV4-1; D gene: TRBD2; CDR3 DNA: TGCGCCAGCAGCCCGACTAGCGGGAGAGCCGATACGCAGTATTTT; CDR3 protein: CASSPTSGRADTQYF
J gene: TRBJ2-1; clone size: many; V gene: TRBV24-1; D gene: .; CDR3 DNA: TGTGCCACCAGAGATTCCCATGAGCAGTTCTTC; CDR3 protein: CATRDSHEQFF
J gene: TRBJ1-4; clone size: many; V gene: TRBV18; D gene: .; CDR3 DNA: TGTGCCAGCTCACCGAACGAAGTGGAAAAACTGTTTTTT; CDR3 protein: CASSPNEVEKLFF
J gene: TRBJ2-3; clone size: many; V gene: TRBV20-1; D gene: .; CDR3 DNA: TGCAGTGCTTTCTTGGGACTCGGAGATACGCAGTATTTT; CDR3 protein: CSAFLGLGDTQYF
J gene: TRBJ2-7; clone size: few; V gene: TRBV6-1; D gene: TRBD2; CDR3 DNA: TGTGCCAGCGGAGGGGCTAGCGGACCCTACGAGCAGTACTTC; CDR3 protein: CASGGASGPYEQYF
J gene: TRBJ2-5; clone size: many; V gene: TRBV7-6; D gene: TRBD2; CDR3 DNA: TGTGCCAGCAGCTTAGTTAGTAGCGGGAGGGAGACCCAGTACTTC; CDR3 protein: CASSLVSSGRETQYF
J gene: TRBJ2-1; clone size: .; V gene: TRBV5-6; D gene: .; CDR3 DNA: TGTGCCAGCAGGTTGGGGGAATGGAATGAGCAGTTCTTC; CDR3 protein: CASRLGEWNEQFF
J gene: TRBJ2-2; clone size: .; V gene: TRBV4-1; D gene: TRBD2; CDR3 DNA: TGCGCCAGCAGCCAGGGACTAGCGGGAGTTAAGGAGCTGTTTTTT; CDR3 protein: CASSQGLAGVKELFF
J gene: TRBJ2-5; clone size: .; V gene: TRBV7-7; D gene: .; CDR3 DNA: TGTGCCAGCAGCTTTCGGAGGCAAGAGACCCAGTACTTC; CDR3 protein: CASSFRRQETQYF
J gene: TRBJ2-2; clone size: .; V gene: TRBV11-2; D gene: .; CDR3 DNA: TGTGCCAGCAGCTTACTCGGGGAGCTGTTTTTT; CDR3 protein: CASSLLGELFF
J gene: TRBJ2-1; clone size: few; V gene: TRBV12-3/TRBV12-4; D gene: .; CDR3 DNA: TGTGCCAGCAGCCTACTCGAAGGAACCTACAATGAGCAGTTCTTC; CDR3 protein: CASSLLEGTYNEQFF
J gene: TRBJ1-2; clone size: many; V gene: TRBV6-1; D gene: .; CDR3 DNA: TGTGCCAGCAACGAGGAACCTTATGGCTACACCTTC; CDR3 protein: CASNEEPYGYTF
J gene: TRBJ2-3; clone size: many; V gene: TRBV18; D gene: .; CDR3 DNA: TGTGCCAGCTCACTAAACCGTAGAGGGGATACGCAGTATTTT; CDR3 protein: CASSLNRRGDTQYF
J gene: TRBJ2-2; clone size: .; V gene: TRBV28; D gene: TRBD2; CDR3 DNA: TGTGCCAGCAGCCCCGGACTAGCGGGAAATACCGGGGAGCTGTTTTTT; CDR3 protein: CASSPGLAGNTGELFF